The 32 T cell receptor beta chains in this list originate from one sample, sequenced in a study of neurological immune-mediated disorders. MiXCR was run by TCRdb on the 5' RACE reads, yielding one entry per CDR3 protein. The data contain 65,000 to 90,000 distinct CDR3 sequences, about a tenth of them singletons. The specimen was PBMCs. The receptors were sampled from a man in his forties in good health.

This clonotype was seen ten or more times. The chain uses TRBV5-6 and TRBJ2-7; D unresolved. The V gene lost 0 bases and the J gene lost 7 bases, with 5 bases spanning the gap. There are 11 residues in the CDR3. The germline V gene has CDR1 SGHDT and CDR2 YYEEEE. The CDR3 bases are TGTGCCAGCAGCTTGGTGGGGGAGCAGTACTTC. Translating gives CASSLVGEQYF.

This clonotype was counted at least ten times. V usage is TRBV5-1 and J usage is TRBJ1-2; D call uncertain. CDR1 is SGHRS and CDR2 is YFSETQ in the germline V gene. The CDR3 spans 14 residues. V gave up 3 bases and J gave up 4 bases, with 13 bases separating them. The CDR3 region has the DNA TGCGCCAGCAGCTCTGGTCGGGGAGTCTATGGCTACACCTTC. Protein product: CASSSGRGVYGYTF.

This clonotype was seen ten or more times. This chain links TRBV20-1 with TRBJ2-2, with a tentative D call TRBD2 (6 bases). The V and J ends lost 0 bases and 0 bases respectively, with 17 bases between them. CDR1 and CDR2 from the germline V gene are DFQATT and SNEGSKA (reference sequence). The CDR3 covers 18 residues. CDR3 in DNA: TGCAGTGCTAGAGAATCCGGGACTGAGGGTGCGAACACCGGGGAGCTGTTTTTT. This translates into CSARESGTEGANTGELFF.

This clonotype was counted at least ten times. CDR3 sequence (DNA): TGTGCCAGCAGTCAGACAGGGCCCACTAACTATGGCTACACCTTC. This sequence encodes CASSQTGPTNYGYTF. The chain recombines TRBV3-1 with TRBJ1-2; 7 positions match TRBD1. The CDR3 is made up of 15 amino acids. The ends lost 6 bases at V and 0 bases at J; junction bases unmatched: 7. Germline CDR1 LGHDT, CDR2 YNNKEL (reference sequence).

Points on this clonotype: One base away lies a much larger clone, so this may be a sequencing read error. The chain is built from TRBV20-1 and TRBJ2-2, with TRBD1 matching 11 bases. CDR1 and CDR2 (germline): DFQATT, SNEGSKA (reference sequence). Unmatched junction bases numbered 6, after V lost 8 bases and J lost 10 bases. The CDR3 is 12 residues long. In DNA form, the CDR3 reads TGCAGTCGGGACAGGGGGGGGGAGGAGCTGTTTTTT. Residues: CSRDRGGEELFF.

This clonotype was detected ten times or more. The rearrangement joins TRBV28 to TRBJ2-3; D might be TRBD2 (7 bases). The CDR3 has 16 residues. V was trimmed by 2 bases and J by 4 bases, leaving 16 bases between them. CDR1 and CDR2 (germline): MDHEN, SYDVKM. The CDR3 protein is CASSLGGGGAADTQYF. CDR3 in DNA: TGTGCCAGCAGTTTAGGGGGAGGGGGGGCCGCAGATACGCAGTATTTT.

This clonotype was counted ten times or more. This rearrangement joins TRBV9 to TRBJ2-7; 9 bases match TRBD1. The CDR3 is 14 amino acids. Germline CDR1 reads SGDLS; CDR2 reads YYNGEE. J was trimmed by 6 bases and V by 1 base; bases with no gene match: 5. The CDR3 region has the DNA TGTGCCAGCAGCGTAAGAACAGGGGGCGCCGAGCAGTACTTC. It is translated as CASSVRTGGAEQYF.

The V and J genes are TRBV7-2 and TRBJ2-1, with D possibly TRBD1 on 6 matching bases. The V and J ends lost 3 bases and 6 bases respectively, with 9 bases between them. The CDR3 is 13 amino acids. CDR1 and CDR2 (germline): SGHTA, FQGNSA. The CDR3 reads CASSLDRSNEQFF. CDR3 DNA sequence: TGTGCCAGCAGCTTGGACAGATCCAATGAGCAGTTCTTC.

V gene TRBV28 combines with J gene TRBJ2-7; TRBD1 aligns across 12 bases. V lost 6 bases to trimming and J lost 6 bases; unmatched junction nucleotides: 12. The CDR3 consists of 16 residues. Looked up from germline, CDR1 is MDHEN and CDR2 is SYDVKM. CDR3 loop: CASRLGQGARKSEQYF. CDR3 sequence (DNA): TGTGCCAGCAGACTGGGACAGGGGGCTCGTAAGAGCGAGCAGTACTTC.

This clonotype occurred many times. The chain couples TRBV19 to TRBJ1-4; 9 positions agree with TRBD1. Germline V CDR1 and CDR2: LNHDA, SQIVND (reference sequence). CDR3 length: 14 amino acids. The trim removed 6 bases at V and 7 bases at J, leaving 6 bases unmatched. The CDR3 DNA follows: TGTGCCAGTAGACCCGGGACAGGGTCTGAAAAACTGTTTTTT. It encodes CASRPGTGSEKLFF.

This clonotype has at least ten counts. The rearrangement uses TRBV2 and TRBJ2-7; TRBD1 is a possible D gene (6 bases). Trimming removed 5 bases at V and 9 bases at J, with 11 bases between. The CDR3 covers 11 residues. The germline CDR1 and CDR2 sequences are SNHLY and FYNNEI. CDR3 residues: CASSTGWGQYF. The CDR3 DNA follows: TGTGCCAGCAGTACAGGGTGGGGGCAGTACTTC.

This clonotype has a count of ten or more. The gene calls are TRBV7-9 and TRBJ2-4; no definite D call. The CDR3 is 13 residues long. The germline V and J ends were trimmed by 5 bases and 1 base, with 6 bases remaining between them. Germline values: CDR1 SEHNR, CDR2 FQNEAQ (reference sequence). The DNA for the CDR3 is TGTGCCAGCAGCGGTACGGCCAAAAACATTCAGTACTTC. As protein: CASSGTAKNIQYF.

This clonotype was seen ten or more times. The rearrangement uses TRBV5-1 and TRBJ2-1; D gene uncertain. From germline, CDR1 is SGHRS and CDR2 YFSETQ. Trimming stripped 0 bases from V and 2 bases from J, with 9 bases between. CDR3 length: 15 residues. The chain's CDR3 is CASSLARVAYNEQFF. The CDR3 DNA reads TGCGCCAGCAGCTTGGCCCGAGTGGCCTACAATGAGCAGTTCTTC.

The table lists this clonotype with many counts. The gene calls are TRBV20-1 and TRBJ2-1, with D hard to call. This CDR3 region has 13 residues. The germline gives CDR1 DFQATT, CDR2 SNEGSKA (reference sequence). V lost 0 bases, J lost 8 bases, and 11 bases lay in between. The CDR3 reads CSARDRVSYEQFF. The CDR3 DNA is TGCAGTGCTAGAGATAGAGTAAGCTATGAGCAGTTCTTC.

This clonotype was counted ten times or more. The rearrangement links TRBV5-4 to TRBJ1-1, with a weak D call TRBD1 (5 bases). Trimming removed 1 base at V and 1 base at J, with 8 bases between. The CDR3 spans 14 residues. Germline V gives CDR1 SGHNT, CDR2 YYREEE (reference sequence). The CDR3 DNA sequence: TGTGCCAGCAGCTTGCCCGGACAGAACACTGAAGCTTTCTTT. Protein: CASSLPGQNTEAFF.

This clonotype has ten or more counts. The V call is TRBV7-6, the J call TRBJ1-2; D unclear. The germline CDR1 and CDR2 sequences are SGHVS and FNYEAQ. The CDR3 loop spans 12 amino acids. Trimming stripped 4 bases from V and 9 bases from J, with 12 bases between. The CDR3 reads CASSSSTGSYTF. CDR3 DNA sequence: TGTGCCAGCAGCTCCTCCACGGGGAGCTACACCTTC.

The chain couples TRBV29-1 to TRBJ1-1; D gene uncertain. Germline V gene lookup returns CDR1 SQVTM and CDR2 ANQGSEA. The CDR3 has 13 residues. The V and J ends lost 6 bases and 0 bases respectively, with 11 bases between them. The CDR3 is CSVEPSLNTEAFF. The CDR3 bases are TGCAGCGTCGAACCGTCCTTGAACACTGAAGCTTTCTTT.

This clonotype was seen repeatedly, ten times or more. The rearrangement uses TRBV10-3 and TRBJ1-2; 8 bases fit TRBD1. With V trimmed by 7 bases and J by 4 bases, 8 bases remained unmatched. Germline CDR1 is ENHRY and CDR2 is SYGVKD. The CDR3 length is 14 residues. The CDR3 here is CAITPDRGGYGYTF. CDR3 in DNA: TGTGCCATCACTCCTGACAGGGGAGGCTATGGCTACACCTTC.

This clonotype was found many times. The chain is built from TRBV7-2 and TRBJ2-3; 7 bases are a match to TRBD2. This CDR3 is 17 amino acids long. V trimming: 3 bases; J trimming: 2 bases; junction bases outside the gene matches: 11. Germline CDR1 and CDR2: SGHTA and FQGNSA. CDR3 amino acids: CASSFRSGDSFTDTQYF. CDR3 sequence (DNA): TGTGCCAGCAGCTTCCGGAGCGGGGATTCTTTCACAGATACGCAGTATTTT.

V usage is TRBV20-1 and J usage is TRBJ2-7; 12 nucleotides match TRBD2. The junction had 2 bases not matched to a gene; V was cut back by 1 base and J by 4 bases. CDR1 and CDR2 from the germline V gene are DFQATT and SNEGSKA (reference sequence). This CDR3 has 14 residues. CDR3 DNA: TGCAGTGCTAGAGGGACTAGCGGGATTTACGAGCAGTACTTC. The encoded protein is CSARGTSGIYEQYF.

This clonotype was counted ten times or more. The V call is TRBV9, the J call TRBJ2-4; either TRBD1 or TRBD2 may fit D (6 bases each). Germline assignment: CDR1 SGDLS and CDR2 YYNGEE. The CDR3 spans 18 residues. V was trimmed by 4 bases and J by 0 bases, leaving 20 bases between them. CDR3 DNA sequence: TGTGCCAGCAGCCCCAGTGGGGGGCAGTACCTAGCCAAAAACATTCAGTACTTC. Translated: CASSPSGGQYLAKNIQYF. The variable domain in full, completed from reference TRBV9 and TRBJ2-4, reads DSGVTQTPKHLITATGQRVTLRCSPRSGDLSVYWYQQSLDQGLQFLIQYYNGEERAKGNILERFSAQQFPDLHSELNLSSLELGDSALYFCASSPSGGQYLAKNIQYFGAGTRLSVL.

This clonotype was found many times. The V and J genes are TRBV5-6 and TRBJ1-4, with TRBD1 as a possible D gene (5 bases). CDR1 and CDR2 from the germline V gene are SGHDT and YYEEEE. The CDR3 is 16 amino acids. The V end lost 2 bases, the J end lost 7 bases, and 18 bases lay between the germline ends. The CDR3 region has the DNA TGTGCCAGCAGCTTAGAGTCGGGGACCTGGGGTGAAAAACTGTTTTTT. Protein product: CASSLESGTWGEKLFF.

This clonotype was seen at least ten times. This rearrangement joins TRBV20-1 to TRBJ2-7, with D perhaps matching TRBD2 (7 bases). With 5 bases removed from V and 2 bases from J, the gap between germline ends came to 13 bases. Germline lookup yields CDR1 DFQATT and CDR2 SNEGSKA (reference sequence). The CDR3 is 13 amino acids. The CDR3 DNA sequence: TGCAGTGCTGGGGGGGCTGAGGCCTACGAGCAGTACTTC. This translates into CSAGGAEAYEQYF.

This clonotype was seen many times. The CDR3 nucleotides are TGCGCCAGCAGCTTGGCCACCAGCGGGAGGGGAACAGATACGCAGTATTTT. This translates into CASSLATSGRGTDTQYF. The genes are TRBV5-1 and TRBJ2-3, with 10 bases matching TRBD2. Germline V gene lookup returns CDR1 SGHRS and CDR2 YFSETQ. J lost 3 bases, V lost 0 bases, and 7 bases had no gene match. This CDR3 is built from 17 residues.

This clonotype was counted only a few times. The chain uses TRBV7-3 and TRBJ1-1; TRBD1 agrees at 7 bases. The length of the CDR3 is 15 residues. Per the germline V gene, CDR1 is SGHTA and CDR2 is FQGTGA. V lost 5 bases, J lost 4 bases, and 10 bases stayed unmatched. The CDR3 sequence: CASSPNRGLRTEAFF. In DNA, the CDR3 is TGTGCCAGCAGCCCGAACAGGGGACTCCGCACTGAAGCTTTCTTT.

This clonotype showed up many times. The chain couples TRBV19 to TRBJ2-1; D is possibly TRBD2 (6 bases). Trimming shortened V by 4 bases and J by 7 bases, and 17 bases separated the two germline ends. Germline CDR1 LNHDA, CDR2 SQIVND (reference sequence). This CDR3 region has 15 residues. CDR3 in amino acids: CASSTFGTGGNEQFF. CDR3 coding DNA: TGTGCCAGTAGTACCTTCGGGACTGGGGGGAATGAGCAGTTCTTC.

Details on this clonotype: Given a much more abundant clone one base away, this may be a read error. CDR3 residues: CAARSGICDEQYF. The CDR3 DNA reads as TGTGCCGCCCGCTCAGGGATATGCGACGAGCAGTACTTC. The V gene is TRBV10-3, the J gene TRBJ2-7; D might be TRBD1 (5 bases). The germline CDR1 and CDR2 sequences are ENHRY and SYGVKD. V lost 11 bases to trimming and J lost 5 bases, with 19 bases between them. This CDR3 comprises 13 residues.

The CDR3 loop is CASRGLGGGMTTDTQYF. CDR3 DNA sequence: TGTGCCAGCCGGGGCCTGGGAGGGGGCATGACCACAGATACGCAGTATTTT. The chain is built from TRBV6-1 and TRBJ2-3, with D perhaps assigned TRBD1 or TRBD2 (7 bases each). The length of the CDR3 is 17 residues. The V end was cut by 8 bases, the J end by 2 bases, with 23 bases between. Germline V lookup: CDR1 MNHNS, CDR2 SASEGT.

This clonotype was seen at least ten times. The chain employs TRBV9 and TRBJ1-1; D remains ambiguous. V was cut by 0 bases and J by 2 bases, with 8 bases left in between. Germline CDR1 reads SGDLS; CDR2 reads YYNGEE. The CDR3 extends over 14 amino acids. The CDR3, as DNA: TGTGCCAGCAGCGTAGAGTCCCTAAACACTGAAGCTTTCTTT. This translates into CASSVESLNTEAFF.

This clonotype was recorded many times. V usage is TRBV20-1 and J usage is TRBJ2-7; D may be TRBD1 (6 bases). Germline lookup yields CDR1 DFQATT and CDR2 SNEGSKA (reference sequence). Trimming removed 5 bases from V and 0 bases from J, with 23 bases in between. The CDR3 loop spans 17 amino acids. CDR3 sequence: CSALPFERTASSYEQYF. The CDR3 DNA sequence: TGCAGTGCTCTCCCGTTTGAGCGGACAGCCAGCTCCTACGAGCAGTACTTC.

This clonotype was found many times. This chain links TRBV11-2 with TRBJ2-1; no clear D gene. CDR1 is SGHAT and CDR2 is FQNNGV in the germline V gene. CDR3 length equals 14 residues. V was pared by 0 bases and J by 6 bases, with 9 bases between. CDR3 nucleotides: TGTGCCAGCAGCTTAGAGAGGCCGCCCAATGAGCAGTTCTTC. Translating gives CASSLERPPNEQFF.

This clonotype was found many times. The gene calls are TRBV20-1 and TRBJ2-7; D is perhaps TRBD2 (6 bases). Trimming left V 6 bases short and J 2 bases short, with 17 bases between. Germline values: CDR1 DFQATT, CDR2 SNEGSKA (reference sequence). This CDR3 comprises 14 residues. The CDR3 protein is CSAPVGGIAYEQYF. CDR3 DNA sequence: TGCAGTGCCCCCGTGGGGGGTATCGCCTACGAGCAGTACTTC.